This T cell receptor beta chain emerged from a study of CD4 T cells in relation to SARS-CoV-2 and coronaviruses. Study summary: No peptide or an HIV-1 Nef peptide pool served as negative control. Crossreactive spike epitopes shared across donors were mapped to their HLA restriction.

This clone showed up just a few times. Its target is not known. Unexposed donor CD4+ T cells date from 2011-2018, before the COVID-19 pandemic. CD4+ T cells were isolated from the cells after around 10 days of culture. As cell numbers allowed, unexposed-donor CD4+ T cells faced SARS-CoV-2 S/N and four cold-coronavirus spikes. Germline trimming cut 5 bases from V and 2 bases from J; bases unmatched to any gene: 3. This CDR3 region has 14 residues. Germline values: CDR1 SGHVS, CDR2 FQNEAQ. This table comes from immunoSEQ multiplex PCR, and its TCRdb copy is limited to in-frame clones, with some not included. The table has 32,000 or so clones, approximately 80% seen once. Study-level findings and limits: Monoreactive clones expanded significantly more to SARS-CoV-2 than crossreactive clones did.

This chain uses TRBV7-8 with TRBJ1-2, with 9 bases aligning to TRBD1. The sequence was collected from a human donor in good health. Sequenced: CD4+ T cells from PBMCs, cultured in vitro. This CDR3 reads CASSRGTGNYGYTF. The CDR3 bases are TGTGCCAGCAGCCGTGGGACAGGGAACTATGGCTACACCTTC.